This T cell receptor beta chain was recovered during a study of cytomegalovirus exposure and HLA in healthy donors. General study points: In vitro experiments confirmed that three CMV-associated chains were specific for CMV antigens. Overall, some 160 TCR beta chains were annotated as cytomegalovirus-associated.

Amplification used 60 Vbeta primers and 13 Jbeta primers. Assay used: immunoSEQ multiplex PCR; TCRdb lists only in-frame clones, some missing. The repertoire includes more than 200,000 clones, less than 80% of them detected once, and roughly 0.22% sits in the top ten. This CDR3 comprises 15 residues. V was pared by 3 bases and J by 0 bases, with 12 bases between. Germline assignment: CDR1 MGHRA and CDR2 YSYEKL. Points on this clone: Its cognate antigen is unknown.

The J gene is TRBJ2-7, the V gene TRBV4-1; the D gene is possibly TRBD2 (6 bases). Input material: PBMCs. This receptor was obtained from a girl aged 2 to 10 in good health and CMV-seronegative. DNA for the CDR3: TGCGCCAGCAGCCAGAGGGACGGGAGCTCCTACGAGCAGTACTTC. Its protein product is CASSQRDGSSYEQYF.